This entry describes one TCR beta chain. Its antigen is unknown. These data come from a study of response to subunit inactivated influenza vaccine. Study-wide results and limits: The authors suggested that every seasonal influenza vaccination recruits few new T cells.

TCRdb reanalysed the RT-PCR reads using MiXCR and keeps one entry per CDR3 protein. The sample consists of about 830,000 distinct CDR3 sequences, less than 20% of them appearing once. This receptor was identified in a man in his fifties who received an inactivated influenza vaccine. The specimen comprised PBMCs from blood, sampled less than 6 days after vaccination.

CDR3 coding DNA: TGTGCCAGCAGTCAAGACAGGGCCTCTGGCTACACCTTC. Residues: CASSQDRASGYTF. The V gene is TRBV27, the J gene TRBJ1-2; the match to TRBD1 covers 7 bases. Germline V CDR1 and CDR2: MNHEY, SMNVEV (reference sequence). The J segment lost 7 bases and the V segment lost 5 bases, leaving 7 bases of the junction unmatched. The CDR3 has 13 amino acids.